One and the same sample provided the 3 T cell receptor beta chains below, sequenced in a study of glioma-infiltrating T cells after dendritic cell vaccination. Time point reported: after dendritic cell vaccination, including at tumor progression/relapse. Some clones are missing from TCRdb's copy, which holds only in-frame ones; the method was immunoSEQ multiplex PCR. The data contain 85,000 to 100,000 clones, over 75% of them singletons. The sample here was blood, taken after dendritic cell vaccination. These receptor sequences come from a human donor with glioblastoma.

The chain joins TRBV29-1 to TRBJ2-2; D not certain. Trimming took 4 bases from V and 0 from J, leaving 9 bases between them. The germline V gene has CDR1 SQVTM and CDR2 ANQGSEA. The CDR3 runs to 14 residues. CDR3 sequence (DNA): TGCAGCGTTGCCCCTCTAACGAACACCGGGGAGCTGTTTTTT. This gives the protein CSVAPLTNTGELFF.

The J gene is TRBJ1-2, the V gene TRBV7-2; D is unclear. The CDR3 extends over 14 amino acids. V was trimmed by 7 bases and J by 2 bases, leaving 14 bases between them. In germline, CDR1 is SGHTA, CDR2 FQGNSA. The CDR3 sequence is CASKRLGGNYGYTF. The CDR3 nucleotides read TGTGCCAGCAAAAGACTCGGTGGGAACTATGGCTACACCTTC.

This chain joins TRBV7-9 and TRBJ1-4; D may be TRBD1 (5 bases). CDR3 length equals 14 residues. Germline CDR1 SEHNR, CDR2 FQNEAQ (reference sequence). V gave up 6 bases and J gave up 5 bases, with 13 bases separating them. In DNA, the CDR3 is TGTGCCAGCAGATCCAGGGAACCGAATGAAAAACTGTTTTTT. Its translation is CASRSREPNEKLFF.